The clone carrying this T cell receptor beta chain was seen ten or more times. CDR1 and CDR2 (germline): DFQATT, SNEGSKA (reference sequence). V was shortened by 5 bases and J by 1 base, with 8 bases between the two germline ends. The CDR3 sequence is 12 residues long. This specimen belongs to a study of T cells after yellow fever vaccination. By 5'RACE template switching, TCR cDNA was produced, with a universal primer site and UMIs added in the process. TCRdb re-analysed the 5' RACE reads in MiXCR, keeping a single row per CDR3 protein. The table includes 250,000 or so distinct CDR3 sequences, roughly 3.5% detected once.

The receptor's source is a man younger than 35 who received the YFV17D yellow fever vaccine. The sample here was PBMCs, taken 15 days after the yellow fever booster vaccination. The rearrangement uses TRBV20-1 and TRBJ2-5; D call uncertain. This chain's CDR3 is CSARFGQETQYF. The CDR3 region has the DNA TGCAGTGCTCGGTTTGGCCAAGAGACCCAGTACTTC.